The rows below give T cell receptor beta chains drawn from one sample of a study of blood T cells in healthy people across ages. TCRdb re-called the 5' RACE reads with MiXCR, one entry per CDR3 protein. The sample contains 630,000 or so distinct CDR3 sequences, about 30% of which appear only once. The sample comprised blood. The receptors shown here come from an elderly woman in good health. Each CDR3 is given with its conserved first and last residue. The D gene is left open where the match is weak. Rows give clone size only sometimes, using once, few, many, or a class for an expanded clone.

V gene	D gene	CDR3 length	clone size	J gene	CDR3 DNA	CDR3 protein
TRBV29-1	.	11	many	TRBJ1-2	TGCAGCGTTGAAAACCCCGGGGGCTACACCTTC	CSVENPGGYTF
TRBV6-6	.	13	many	TRBJ2-3	TGTGCCAGCATACAGACTAGCACAGATACGCAGTATTTT	CASIQTSTDTQYF
TRBV9	.	15	few	TRBJ1-2	TGTGCCAGCAGCGTAGAAGTCCAGGGAAGGAATGGCTACACCTTC	CASSVEVQGRNGYTF
TRBV28	.	16	many	TRBJ2-7	TGTGCCAGCATCGAGGGGGTGGGGGGGCATATCCACGAGCAGTACTTC	CASIEGVGGHIHEQYF
TRBV3-1	.	15	.	TRBJ2-2	TGTGCCGGCAGCCACCACTCCAGGTACGCCGGGGAGCTGTTTTTT	CAGSHHSRYAGELFF
TRBV20-1	TRBD2	15	many	TRBJ2-1	TGCAGTGCTAGAGGGGGTAGCGGGCTCCACAATGAGCAGTTCTTC	CSARGGSGLHNEQFF
TRBV28	.	15	.	TRBJ2-3	TGTGCCAGCAGTGTGCCTAGGGGGGTCACAGATACGCAGTATTTT	CASSVPRGVTDTQYF
TRBV5-8	.	13	few	TRBJ2-3	TGTGCCAGCACCACGGGAGTAGTAGATACGCAGTATTTT	CASTTGVVDTQYF
TRBV5-1	.	15	few	TRBJ1-1	TGCGCCAGCAGCTTGTCGGGGGCGACGAACACTGAAGCTTTCTTT	CASSLSGATNTEAFF
TRBV9	.	15	.	TRBJ1-6	TGTGCCAGCAGCGTTCGGGAGGCGAGTAATTCACCCCTCCACTTT	CASSVREASNSPLHF
TRBV7-7	TRBD2	21	many	TRBJ2-3	TGTGCTAGCAGACACCCGTTTCTACTAGCGGGGGACCAACCAAGGGCAGATACGCAGTATTTT	CASRHPFLLAGDQPRADTQYF